Each of the 11 T cell receptor beta chains below was sequenced from the same sample in a study of identical twins (dated by TCRdb to about 2016). Library construction relied on 5' RACE. The run used an Illumina HiSeq 2000. TCRdb trimmed public reads at Q25 via fastp, called clones via MiXCR and kept in-frame beta chains. Every CDR3 protein is listed once, alongside the most common genes and DNA of its rows. In all, the sample holds fewer than 550,000 distinct CDR3 sequences, and roughly an eighth of those were seen once. In total, the top ten clones hold about 0.94% of the sample. These data also featured in a second study, about yellow fever vaccine responses in identical twins.

What was sequenced was CD4+ T cells sorted from blood. The receptors come from a woman younger than 30 in good health.

The V call is TRBV29-1, the J call TRBJ1-2, with 8 bases lining up with TRBD1. The CDR3 extends over 12 amino acids. V lost 7 bases, J lost 6 bases, and 7 bases stayed unmatched. From germline, CDR1 is SQVTM and CDR2 ANQGSEA. The DNA of the CDR3 is TGCAGCGGGCAGGGGGCACGCGATGGCTACACCTTC. This translates into CSGQGARDGYTF. The whole variable domain, remainder taken from reference TRBV29-1 and TRBJ1-2, is SAVISQKPSRDICQRGTSLTIQCQVDSQVTMMFWYRQQPGQSLTLIATANQGSEATYESGFVIDKFPISRPNLTFSTLTVSNMSPEDSSIYLCSGQGARDGYTFGSGTRLTVV.

This clonotype was recorded many times. The rearrangement links TRBV29-1 to TRBJ2-5; D is possibly TRBD2 (6 bases). CDR3 length equals 11 residues. In germline, CDR1 is SQVTM, CDR2 ANQGSEA. V dropped 4 bases and J dropped 5 bases, with 8 bases sitting between them. CDR3 loop: CSVAGGETQYF. The CDR3 bases are TGCAGCGTTGCTGGAGGGGAGACCCAGTACTTC. The whole variable domain, remainder taken from reference TRBV29-1 and TRBJ2-5, is SAVISQKPSRDICQRGTSLTIQCQVDSQVTMMFWYRQQPGQSLTLIATANQGSEATYESGFVIDKFPISRPNLTFSTLTVSNMSPEDSSIYLCSVAGGETQYFGPGTRLLVL.

This clonotype was seen ten or more times. V and J are TRBV20-1 and TRBJ1-1, with D possibly being TRBD1 (6 bases). Germline-derived CDR1 and CDR2 are DFQATT and SNEGSKA (reference sequence). V was trimmed by 0 bases and J by 5 bases, leaving 13 bases between them. This CDR3 has 14 residues. The CDR3 spells CSARDGRGGTEAFF. Here the CDR3 DNA reads TGCAGTGCTAGAGATGGCAGGGGAGGGACTGAAGCTTTCTTT.

The rearrangement joins TRBV21-1 to TRBJ2-3. TRBV21-1 is classified as a pseudogene. This CDR3 is built from 16 residues. DNA for the CDR3: TGTGCCAGCAGCTCTCTCGGCCTAGAAAGGTCAGATACGCAGTATTTT. Its protein is CASSSLGLERSDTQYF.

Only one count was recorded for this clonotype. The rearrangement links TRBV2 to TRBJ2-7, with 7 bases matching TRBD1. The CDR3 has 14 residues. The ends lost 7 bases at V and 3 bases at J; junction bases unmatched: 9. Germline assignment: CDR1 SNHLY and CDR2 FYNNEI. CDR3 sequence (DNA): TGTGCCAGCAACCCGACAGGGTTGGACTACGAGCAGTACTTC. It codes for CASNPTGLDYEQYF.

V is TRBV7-2 and J is TRBJ1-3; 10 bases match TRBD1. V lost 1 base and J lost 0; bases outside the gene matches: 3. From germline, CDR1 is SGHTA and CDR2 FQGNSA. The CDR3 runs to 17 residues. CDR3 sequence (DNA): TGTGCCAGCAGCTTAGGGGACAGGGGACCCTCTGGAAACACCATATATTTT. Its translation is CASSLGDRGPSGNTIYF.

The table lists this clonotype with a few counts. The V and J genes are TRBV20-1 and TRBJ1-4, with D hard to call. Germline assignment: CDR1 DFQATT and CDR2 SNEGSKA (reference sequence). V lost 5 bases and J 8 bases, leaving 9 bases between the germline ends. The CDR3 runs to 11 residues. The CDR3 region has the DNA TGCAGTGCTGGCTTGGAAGAAAAACTGTTTTTT. Translation gives CSAGLEEKLFF.

This clonotype was recorded at least ten times. The chain combines TRBV29-1 with TRBJ2-1; TRBD1 or TRBD2 may be the D gene (5 bases each). CDR1 and CDR2 (germline): SQVTM, ANQGSEA. V lost 7 bases and J 4 bases, leaving 14 bases between the germline ends. There are 13 residues in the CDR3. The CDR3 DNA follows: TGCAGCGGTGGAGAGGGGAGTTACAATGAGCAGTTCTTC. This translates into CSGGEGSYNEQFF.

The J gene is TRBJ1-4, the V gene TRBV18; 9 nucleotides line up with TRBD1. Germline V gene sequence: CDR1 KGHSH, CDR2 LQKENI. The J segment lost 8 bases and the V segment lost 6 bases, leaving 4 bases of the junction unmatched. This CDR3 comprises 13 residues. The CDR3 is CASSGQGGEKLFF. In nucleotides, the CDR3 is TGTGCCAGCTCGGGACAGGGAGGAGAAAAACTGTTTTTT.

The chain carries TRBV7-8 and TRBJ1-3; no definite D call. There are 15 residues in the CDR3. Germline CDR1 SGHVS, CDR2 FQNEAQ. Trimming left V 1 base short and J 0 bases short, with 7 bases between. This CDR3 is CASSLVSSSGNTIYF. The CDR3 nucleotides read TGTGCCAGCAGCTTAGTTTCGAGCTCTGGAAACACCATATATTTT.

The chain couples TRBV10-3 to TRBJ2-7; 12 bases match TRBD1. Germline CDR1 reads ENHRY; CDR2 reads SYGVKD. This CDR3 is built from 15 residues. Unmatched junction bases numbered 6, after V lost 4 bases and J lost 5 bases. CDR3 protein: CAISAAGTGGHEQYF. DNA of the CDR3: TGTGCCATCAGTGCGGCCGGGACAGGGGGCCACGAGCAGTACTTC.